This T cell receptor beta chain comes out of a study of cytomegalovirus exposure and HLA in healthy donors. Study conclusions and caveats: Earlier analysis yielded a pattern in which most TCR beta V segments were productive about 90% or about 30% of the time.

The PCR used 60 Vbeta and 13 Jbeta primers. Some clones are missing from TCRdb's copy, which holds only in-frame ones; the method was immunoSEQ multiplex PCR. The sample has roughly 250,000 clones; 84% are singletons. This CDR3 spans 15 amino acids. V was shortened by 4 bases and J by 6 bases, with 18 bases between the two germline ends. Germline V CDR1 and CDR2: KGHSH, LQKENI. In regard to this clone: Its antigen is unidentified.

Sequencing used PBMCs. This clonotype originated in a woman in her forties in good health and CMV-seropositive. This chain links TRBV18 with TRBJ1-1; maybe TRBD1 (5 bases). The CDR3 coding sequence is TGTGCCAGCTCACAGCAGTCAGGGATTCTAGCTGAAGCTTTCTTT. This sequence encodes CASSQQSGILAEAFF.